A selection of T cell receptor beta chains follows, all from one sample in a study of preoperative IRX-2 immunotherapy in early breast cancer. Sequenced by immunoSEQ multiplex PCR; TCRdb stores in-frame clones only, minus some. Among fewer than 25,000 clones, 70% to 90% were seen once, and the ten largest hold about 1.2%. The input for sequencing was lymph node tissue, taken after IRX-2 immunotherapy. Receptor source: a human donor with breast cancer. Each CDR3 is given with its conserved first and last residue. Fields, in order: D gene, J gene, V gene, clone size, CDR3 protein, CDR3 DNA. D genes are given only for firm matches. The listing skips clone size in some rows; elsewhere it reads once, few, many or a size class.

- TRBJ2-7 TRBV6-8 - CASSATGSYEQYF TGTGCCAGCAGTGCCACAGGCAGCTACGAGCAGTACTTC
- TRBJ1-1 TRBV6-8 - CASSYLGATEAFF TGTGCCAGCAGTTATCTGGGGGCCACTGAAGCTTTCTTT
- TRBJ1-2 TRBV6-8 - CASSFLDSNYGYTF TGTGCCAGCTCCTTCCTGGACAGTAACTATGGCTACACCTTC
- TRBJ1-6 TRBV19 - CASSILGGTNSPLHF TGTGCCAGTAGTATTTTGGGGGGCACTAATTCACCCCTCCACTTT
- TRBJ2-7 TRBV30 - CAWSVARGHEQYF TGTGCCTGGAGTGTCGCACGAGGTCACGAGCAGTACTTC
- TRBJ2-6 TRBV6-8 - CASSYGGNRGSGANVLTF TGTGCCAGCAGTTATGGGGGGAACCGGGGCTCTGGGGCCAACGTCCTGACTTTC
- TRBJ2-3 TRBV15 few CATSRDPGQLVLARNTQYF TGTGCCACCAGCAGGGATCCGGGACAACTGGTTCTAGCCAGGAATACGCAGTATTTT
- TRBJ2-3 TRBV29-1 once CSVDRLTGSTDTQYF TGCAGCGTCGACCGACTGACAGGTAGCACAGATACGCAGTATTTT
- TRBJ2-5 TRBV18 - CASSPEEETQYF TGTGCCAGCTCACCCGAGGAAGAGACCCAGTACTTC
TRBD2 TRBJ2-5 TRBV5-1 - CASSRLAGNQETQYF TGCGCCAGCAGTCGACTAGCGGGCAACCAAGAGACCCAGTACTTC
TRBD2 TRBJ2-7 TRBV11-3 - CASSQGTSGRAEEQYF TGTGCCAGCAGCCAAGGGACTAGCGGGAGGGCCGAGGAGCAGTACTTC
TRBD1 TRBJ2-1 TRBV5-1 - CASSLGGTGTYNEQFF TGCGCCAGCAGCTTGGGAGGGACAGGGACCTACAATGAGCAGTTCTTC
TRBD2 TRBJ2-5 TRBV6-8 - CASSPTSSGGKTQYF TGTGCCAGCAGCCCAACTTCTAGCGGGGGAAAGACCCAGTACTTC
- TRBJ1-1 TRBV15 few CATASQGLEHTEAFF TGTGCCACCGCCTCCCAGGGGTTAGAGCACACTGAAGCTTTCTTT
- TRBJ1-6 TRBV18 - CASSQKVPSNPKGNSPLHF TGTGCCAGCTCACAGAAGGTGCCTTCCAACCCGAAAGGAAATTCACCCCTCCACTTT
- TRBJ2-5 TRBV18 - CASSPYQETQYF TGTGCCAGCTCTCCGTACCAAGAGACCCAGTACTTC
TRBD2 TRBJ2-1 TRBV18 - CASSPPLAGVAYNEQFF TGTGCCAGCTCACCTCCGTTAGCGGGGGTCGCCTACAATGAGCAGTTCTTC
TRBD1 TRBJ1-3 TRBV23-1 - CASSQSTGTGGNTIYF TGCGCCAGCAGTCAATCGACCGGGACAGGGGGAAACACCATATATTTT
TRBD1 TRBJ1-5 TRBV28 once CASTDRGSGNQPQHF TGTGCCAGCACCGACAGGGGATCGGGCAATCAGCCCCAGCATTTT
- TRBJ1-6 TRBV7-2 once CASSPWPTGGNSPLHF TGTGCCAGCAGCCCGTGGCCCACCGGGGGGAATTCACCCCTCCACTTT
TRBD1 TRBJ1-1 TRBV29-1 - CSALGQLNTEAFF TGCAGCGCTTTGGGACAGCTGAACACTGAAGCTTTCTTT
- TRBJ2-2 TRBV6-8 - CASRQDYLSGTNTGELFF TGTGCCAGCCGGCAGGATTACCTTAGCGGTACGAACACCGGGGAGCTGTTTTTT
- TRBJ1-5 TRBV7-7 - CASSPDNRDVHNQPQHF TGTGCCAGCAGCCCTGACAACCGGGACGTACACAATCAGCCCCAGCATTTT
TRBD1 TRBJ2-7 TRBV15 - CATSYGTGFDEQYF TGTGCCACCAGTTACGGGACAGGGTTCGACGAGCAGTACTTC
TRBD2 TRBJ2-1 TRBV28 - CASSLASGGHYNEQFF TGTGCCAGCAGTTTGGCTAGCGGGGGCCACTACAATGAGCAGTTCTTC
TRBD1 TRBJ2-7 TRBV6-8 - CASSHVYRGSYEQYF TGTGCCAGCAGTCACGTGTACAGGGGCTCCTACGAGCAGTACTTC
- TRBJ1-3 TRBV18 few CASSLNARGYSGNTIYF TGTGCCAGCTCACTAAACGCCCGGGGTTACTCTGGAAACACCATATATTTT
- TRBJ1-1 TRBV11-3 - CASSFTGRYTEAFF TGTGCCAGCAGCTTTACAGGGAGGTACACTGAAGCTTTCTTT
- TRBJ1-5 TRBV18 - CASSPGPAVHQPQHF TGTGCCAGCTCACCGGGTCCGGCAGTCCATCAGCCCCAGCATTTT
- TRBJ2-5 TRBV14 - CASSQDGGQETQYF TGTGCCAGCAGCCAAGATGGGGGGCAAGAGACCCAGTACTTC
- TRBJ2-6 TRBV30 - CAWSGSGVLTF TGTGCCTGGAGTGGGTCTGGCGTCCTGACTTTC
- TRBJ2-1 TRBV5-1 - CASKSGESSYNEQFF TGCGCCAGCAAGTCCGGGGAATCTTCCTACAATGAGCAGTTCTTC
- TRBJ2-3 TRBV19 - CASSSRSGAAQYF TGTGCCAGTAGCTCACGCTCGGGGGCGGCGCAGTATTTT
TRBD2 TRBJ2-1 TRBV11-3 few CASSWGLGIGTYNEQFF TGTGCCAGCAGCTGGGGACTAGGGATAGGGACCTACAATGAGCAGTTCTTC
TRBD1 TRBJ1-2 TRBV11-3 - CASSFSGTGDAYTF TGTGCCAGCAGCTTTTCCGGGACAGGGGACGCCTACACCTTC
TRBD1 TRBJ2-2 TRBV28 - CASSPDRAGELFF TGTGCCAGCAGTCCCGACAGGGCCGGGGAGCTGTTTTTT
- TRBJ1-4 TRBV6-8 - CASARQSNEKLFF TGTGCCAGCGCTAGACAGAGTAATGAAAAACTGTTTTTT
TRBD2 TRBJ2-1 TRBV2 - CASSLGIVAGVSNEQFF TGTGCCAGCAGCTTGGGTATTGTAGCGGGAGTGTCCAATGAGCAGTTCTTC
- TRBJ2-2 TRBV29-1 - CSVERQLNTGELFF TGCAGCGTTGAAAGACAGCTGAACACCGGGGAGCTGTTTTTT
- TRBJ2-7 TRBV28 - CASSPGTRDNVQYF TGTGCCAGCAGTCCGGGGACCCGGGACAATGTGCAGTACTTC
- TRBJ2-2 TRBV5-1 - CASSGDRYTGELFF TGCGCCAGCAGCGGGGACCGGTACACCGGGGAGCTGTTTTTT
TRBD1 TRBJ2-2 TRBV25-1 - CASSATGANTGELFF TGTGCCAGCAGTGCTACAGGGGCGAACACCGGGGAGCTGTTTTTT
- TRBJ2-7 TRBV6-4 - CASSYSYGVPYEQYF TGTGCCAGCAGTTACTCTTACGGGGTCCCCTACGAGCAGTACTTC
TRBD1 TRBJ2-7 TRBV6-8 - CASSYSTGGSYEQYF TGTGCCAGCAGTTACTCCACAGGGGGCTCCTACGAGCAGTACTTC
TRBD1 TRBJ2-3 TRBV6-8 - CASSYSRAGGMYTQYF TGTGCCAGCAGTTACTCGAGGGCAGGGGGCATGTATACGCAGTATTTT
- TRBJ2-2 TRBV11-3 - CASRKDANTGELFF TGTGCCAGCAGGAAGGATGCGAACACCGGGGAGCTGTTTTTT
TRBD1 TRBJ1-2 TRBV28 - CASSTRDRAFYGYTF TGTGCCAGCAGTACACGGGACAGGGCCTTCTATGGCTACACCTTC
TRBD2 TRBJ2-1 TRBV28 - CASSRGGPYNEQFF TGTGCCAGCAGCCGGGGGGGCCCTTACAATGAGCAGTTCTTC
TRBD2 TRBJ2-1 TRBV10-2 - CASSGTSGRGEQFF TGCGCCAGCAGTGGGACTAGCGGGCGCGGTGAGCAGTTCTTC